The present T cell receptor beta chain was sequenced within a study of T cells in Graves' hyperthyroidism and ophthalmopathy. Researchers amplified the TCR beta CDR3 regions from RNA transcripts. An initial round of RT-PCR targeting the TCR CDR3 relied on the HTBI primer set. TCRdb ran MiXCR on the multiplex PCR reads and lists one entry per CDR3 protein. The sample gives about 710,000 distinct CDR3 sequences, 16% of which show up once; around 8.1% is in the top ten. This CDR3 spans 14 amino acids. V was pared by 3 bases and J by 8 bases, with 5 bases of the junction left unmatched. Germline-derived CDR1 and CDR2 are SGHNT and YENEEA. Those patients with uncontrolled infection, other autoimmune disease, pregnancy or lactation were excluded. This clonotype was counted at least ten times.

The sequence was collected from a man between 18 and 35 years old with Graves' hyperthyroidism. The genes are TRBV11-3 and TRBJ2-1, with TRBD1 matching over 9 bases. The specimen sequenced was blood. The CDR3: CASSFRDRVDEQFF. In nucleotides, the CDR3 is TGTGCCAGCAGCTTCCGGGACAGGGTCGATGAGCAGTTCTTC. Supplemented by reference TRBV11-3 and TRBJ2-1, the full variable domain reads EAGVVQSPRYKIIEKKQPVAFWCNPISGHNTLYWYLQNLGQGPELLIRYENEEAVDDSQLPKDRFSAERLKGVDSTLKIQPAELGDSAVYLCASSFRDRVDEQFFGPGTRLTVL.